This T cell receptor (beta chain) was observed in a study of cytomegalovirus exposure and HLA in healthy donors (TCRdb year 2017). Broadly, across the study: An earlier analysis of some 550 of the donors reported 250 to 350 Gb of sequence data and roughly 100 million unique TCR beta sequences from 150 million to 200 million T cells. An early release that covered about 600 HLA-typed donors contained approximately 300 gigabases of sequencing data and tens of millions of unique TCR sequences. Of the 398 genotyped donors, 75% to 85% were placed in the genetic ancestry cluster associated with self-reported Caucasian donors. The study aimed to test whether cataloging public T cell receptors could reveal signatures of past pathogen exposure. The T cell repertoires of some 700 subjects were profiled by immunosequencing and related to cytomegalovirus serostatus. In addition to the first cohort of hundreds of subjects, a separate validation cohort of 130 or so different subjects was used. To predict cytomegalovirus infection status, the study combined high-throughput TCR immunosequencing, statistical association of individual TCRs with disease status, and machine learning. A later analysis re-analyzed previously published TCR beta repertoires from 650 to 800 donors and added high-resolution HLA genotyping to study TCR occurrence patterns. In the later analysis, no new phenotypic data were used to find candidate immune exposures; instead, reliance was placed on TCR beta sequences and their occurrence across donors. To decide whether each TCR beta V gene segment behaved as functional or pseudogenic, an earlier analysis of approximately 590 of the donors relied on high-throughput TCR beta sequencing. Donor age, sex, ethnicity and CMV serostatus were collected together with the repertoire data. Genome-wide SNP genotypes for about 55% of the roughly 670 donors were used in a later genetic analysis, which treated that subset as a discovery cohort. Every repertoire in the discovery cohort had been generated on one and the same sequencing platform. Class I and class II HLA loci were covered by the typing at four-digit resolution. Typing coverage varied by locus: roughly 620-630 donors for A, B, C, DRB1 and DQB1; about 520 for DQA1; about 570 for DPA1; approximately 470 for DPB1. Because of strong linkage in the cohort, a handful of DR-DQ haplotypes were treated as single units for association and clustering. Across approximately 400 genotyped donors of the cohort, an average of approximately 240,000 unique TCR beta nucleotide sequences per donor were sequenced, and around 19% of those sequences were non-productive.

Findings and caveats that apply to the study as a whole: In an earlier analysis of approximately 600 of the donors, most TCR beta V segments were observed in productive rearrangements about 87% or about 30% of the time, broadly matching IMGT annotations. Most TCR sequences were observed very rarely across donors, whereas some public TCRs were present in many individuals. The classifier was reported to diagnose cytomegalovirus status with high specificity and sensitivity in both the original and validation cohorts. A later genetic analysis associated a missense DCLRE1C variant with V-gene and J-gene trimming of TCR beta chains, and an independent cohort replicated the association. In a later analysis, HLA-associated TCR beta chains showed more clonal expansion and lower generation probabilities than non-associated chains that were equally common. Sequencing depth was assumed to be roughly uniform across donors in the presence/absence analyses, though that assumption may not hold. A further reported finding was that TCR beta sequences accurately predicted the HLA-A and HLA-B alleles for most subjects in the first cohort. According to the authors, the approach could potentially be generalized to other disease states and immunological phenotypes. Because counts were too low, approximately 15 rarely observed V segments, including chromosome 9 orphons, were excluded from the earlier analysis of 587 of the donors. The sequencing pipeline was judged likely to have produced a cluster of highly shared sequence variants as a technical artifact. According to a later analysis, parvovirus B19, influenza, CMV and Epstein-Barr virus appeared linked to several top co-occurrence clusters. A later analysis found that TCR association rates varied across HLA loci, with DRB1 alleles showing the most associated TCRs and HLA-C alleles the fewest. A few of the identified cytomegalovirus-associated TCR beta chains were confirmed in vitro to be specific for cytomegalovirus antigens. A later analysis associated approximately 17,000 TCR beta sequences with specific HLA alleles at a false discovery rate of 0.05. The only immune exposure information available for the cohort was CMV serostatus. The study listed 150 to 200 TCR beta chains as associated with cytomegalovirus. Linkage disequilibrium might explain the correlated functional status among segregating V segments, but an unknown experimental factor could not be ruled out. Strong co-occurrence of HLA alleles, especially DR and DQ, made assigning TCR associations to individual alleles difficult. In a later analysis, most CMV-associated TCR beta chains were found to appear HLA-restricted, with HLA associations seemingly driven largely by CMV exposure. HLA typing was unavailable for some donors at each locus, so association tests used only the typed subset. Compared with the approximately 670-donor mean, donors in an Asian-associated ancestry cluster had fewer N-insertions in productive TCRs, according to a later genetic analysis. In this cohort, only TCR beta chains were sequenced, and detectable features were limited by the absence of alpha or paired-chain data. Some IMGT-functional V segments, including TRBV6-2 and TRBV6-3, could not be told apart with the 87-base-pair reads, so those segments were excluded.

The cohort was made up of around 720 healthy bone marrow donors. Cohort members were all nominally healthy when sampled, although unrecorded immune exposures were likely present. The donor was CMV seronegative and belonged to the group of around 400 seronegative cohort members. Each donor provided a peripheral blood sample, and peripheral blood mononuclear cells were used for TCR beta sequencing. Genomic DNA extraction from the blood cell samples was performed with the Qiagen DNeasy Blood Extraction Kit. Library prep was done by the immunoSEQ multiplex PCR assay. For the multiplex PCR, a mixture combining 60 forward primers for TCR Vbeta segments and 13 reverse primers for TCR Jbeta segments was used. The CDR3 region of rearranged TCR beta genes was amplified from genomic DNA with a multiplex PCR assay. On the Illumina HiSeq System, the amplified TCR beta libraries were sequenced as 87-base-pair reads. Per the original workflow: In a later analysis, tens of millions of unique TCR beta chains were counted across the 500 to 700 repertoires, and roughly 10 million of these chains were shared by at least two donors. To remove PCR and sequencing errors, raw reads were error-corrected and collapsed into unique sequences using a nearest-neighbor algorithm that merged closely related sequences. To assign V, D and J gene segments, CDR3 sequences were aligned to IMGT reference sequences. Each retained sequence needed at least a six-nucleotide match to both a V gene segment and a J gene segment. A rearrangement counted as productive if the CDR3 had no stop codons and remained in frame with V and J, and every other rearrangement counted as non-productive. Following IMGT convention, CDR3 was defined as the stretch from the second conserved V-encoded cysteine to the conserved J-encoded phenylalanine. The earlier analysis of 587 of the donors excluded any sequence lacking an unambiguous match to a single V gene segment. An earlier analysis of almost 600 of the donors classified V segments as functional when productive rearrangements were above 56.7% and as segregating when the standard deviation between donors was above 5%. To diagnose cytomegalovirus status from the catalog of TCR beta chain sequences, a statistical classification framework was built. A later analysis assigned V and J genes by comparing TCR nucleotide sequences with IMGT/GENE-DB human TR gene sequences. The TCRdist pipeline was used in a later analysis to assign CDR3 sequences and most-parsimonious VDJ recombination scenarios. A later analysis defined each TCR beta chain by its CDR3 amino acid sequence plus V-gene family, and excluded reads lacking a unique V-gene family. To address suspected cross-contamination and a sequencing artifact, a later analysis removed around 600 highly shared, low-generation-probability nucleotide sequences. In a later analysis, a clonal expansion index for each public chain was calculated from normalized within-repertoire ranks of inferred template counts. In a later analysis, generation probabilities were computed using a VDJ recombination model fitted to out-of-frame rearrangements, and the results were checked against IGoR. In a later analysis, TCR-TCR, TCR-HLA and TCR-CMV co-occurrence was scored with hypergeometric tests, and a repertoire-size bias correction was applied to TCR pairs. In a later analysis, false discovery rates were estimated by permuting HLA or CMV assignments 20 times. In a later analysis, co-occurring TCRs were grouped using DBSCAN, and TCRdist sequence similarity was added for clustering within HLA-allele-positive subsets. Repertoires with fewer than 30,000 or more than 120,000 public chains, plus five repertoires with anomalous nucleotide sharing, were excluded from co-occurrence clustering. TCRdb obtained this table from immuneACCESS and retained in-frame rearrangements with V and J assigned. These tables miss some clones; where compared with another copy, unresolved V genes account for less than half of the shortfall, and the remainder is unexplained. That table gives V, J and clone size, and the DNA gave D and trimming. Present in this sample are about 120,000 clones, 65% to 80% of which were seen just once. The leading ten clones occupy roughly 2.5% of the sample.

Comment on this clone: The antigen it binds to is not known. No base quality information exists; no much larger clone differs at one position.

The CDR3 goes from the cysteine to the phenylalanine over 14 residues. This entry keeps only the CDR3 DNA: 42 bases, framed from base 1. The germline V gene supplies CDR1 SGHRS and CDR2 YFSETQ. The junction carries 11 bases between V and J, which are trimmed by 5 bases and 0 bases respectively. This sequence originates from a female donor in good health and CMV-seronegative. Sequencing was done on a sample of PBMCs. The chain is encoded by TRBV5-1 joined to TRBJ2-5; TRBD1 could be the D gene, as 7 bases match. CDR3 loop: CASSPGGYQETQYF. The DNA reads TGCGCCAGCAGTCCAGGGGGGTACCAAGAGACCCAGTACTTC.